This T cell receptor beta chain was identified in a study of T cell responses to AZD1222 COVID-19 vaccine (dated by TCRdb to about 2021). About the study as a whole: AZD1222 recipients whose second dose came at about 4 weeks and those whose second dose came at about 12 weeks were combined into one group, since spike-specific TCR depth and breadth did not differ between the two schedules. A total of 230 to 250 trial participants underwent TCR sequencing, of whom around 200 received two doses of AZD1222 and about 26 received two doses of the MenACWY control vaccine. Trial participants were enrolled by age into subgroups of 18-55, 56-69 and 70-plus years, and around 150, 28 and 57 TCR-sequenced participants, respectively, were included in these subgroups.

What this sample's time point label stands for: baseline before first vaccination. Samples from vaccinated people were obtained from the UK trials COV001 and COV002, which included a single-blind randomized controlled phase 2/3 trial of AZD1222 (ChAdOx1 nCoV-19) in healthy adults. Trial participant PBMC samples were collected at day 0 and day 28 after the second dose for TCRbeta chain sequencing. In the case of this clone: The antigen it binds to is not known. Base-call qualities are not available, and no considerably larger clone is one nucleotide away.

The CDR3 regions of human TCRbeta chains were analyzed by immunosequencing. The original methods were these. TCRs in the repertoires were matched against a reference library of SARS-CoV-2-specific TCRs that had been generated with the MIRA antigen-specificity platform. Breadth was defined as the fraction of unique TCRs that were SARS-CoV-2-associated, and depth was defined as the fraction of total T cells that were SARS-CoV-2-associated. Using the MIRA data, each spike-specific TCR was assigned both to the spike region to which the TCR was reactive and to a CD4 or CD8 class. Log10-transformed breadth and depth values were compared by one-way ANOVA with Sidak's multiple comparisons tests. TCRdb obtained this table from immuneACCESS and retained in-frame rearrangements with V and J assigned. These tables miss some clones; where compared with another copy, unresolved V genes account for less than half of the shortfall, and the remainder is unexplained. Clonal size and the V and J genes are those of that table, whereas D and trimming came from the DNA. Within this sample are roughly 80,000 clones, with 82% of them counted one time only. The ten biggest clones cover about 3.1% of the sample.

V loses 9 bases of germline sequence and J loses 3 bases, and the interval between the two ends is 24 bases. The germline V gene (reference sequence) specifies LNHDA as CDR1 and SQIVND as CDR2. There are 17 amino acids in the CDR3, from cysteine to phenylalanine inclusive. CDR3 DNA only is kept here, 51 bases in frame from base 1. Points the paper makes about the study in general: In the small 56-69-year group, the increase in depth fell short of significance, most likely because of low power. Because no samples from the day 14 peak response were available, repertoires could be characterized only after the peak T cell response. Conclusions about previously exposed vaccinees are limited because only a handful of AZD1222 recipients were SARS-CoV-2 seropositive at baseline. Vaccine-associated CD4 TCRs spanned the whole spike protein, with dominant responses in regions 160-218 and 743-854. A significant rise in spike-specific TCR breadth and depth was observed after two AZD1222 doses relative to day 0 and relative to MenACWY recipients. Participants were mostly white British, with more females than males. The authors suggested clonal diversity may have been underestimated. Nearly half of unique spike-specific TCRs reportedly recognized epitopes outside regions mutated in the B.1.351 and B.1.1.7 variants.

Sequenced material: peripheral blood, taken on day 0 of AZD1222 vaccination. The sequence derives from an adult in good health. Rearrangement joined TRBV19 to TRBJ2-1; the D gene is perhaps TRBD2, on 6 matching bases. In nucleotides, the sequence is TGTGCCAGCAACCGCCGGGGGACCTCTTCGGACTACAATGAGCAGTTCTTC. It translates as CASNRRGTSSDYNEQFF.